Listed below are T cell receptor beta chains from one sample, sequenced in a study of T cell responses to AZD1222 COVID-19 vaccine. The protocol was immunoSEQ multiplex PCR, while the TCRdb copy is restricted to in-frame clones and leaves out a portion. The data show roughly 200,000 clones, approximately 92% seen once. Sequencing used peripheral blood, obtained 28 days after the second dose of the MenACWY control vaccine. The source of these receptors is an adult who received the MenACWY meningococcal vaccine as a control. The CDR3 runs from the conserved cysteine through the conserved F or W. The order of the fields is J gene, V gene, D gene, clone size, CDR3 DNA, CDR3 protein. A D gene is named only where the DNA matches it firmly. Size values are once, few and many counts, or a class for expanded clones, and some rows have none.

TRBJ2-5 TRBV10-3 NA NA TGTGCCATCAGTGACCAAACAGGGAAGAGGTTCCAAGAGACCCAGTACTTC CAISDQTGKRFQETQYF
TRBJ1-6 TRBV5-5 NA NA TGTGCCAGCAGCTTGGATGGGGGAAAACCCCTCCACTTT CASSLDGGKPLHF
TRBJ1-1 TRBV19 NA NA TGTGCCAGTAGTACCCGAAACAGGGTGGCGAACACTGAAGCTTTCTTT CASSTRNRVANTEAFF
TRBJ2-4 TRBV5-4 NA NA TGTGCCAGCAGTTCGTCGGGGGCTCACAACAACATTCAGTACTTC CASSSSGAHNNIQYF
TRBJ1-3 TRBV30 NA NA TGTGCCTATGTGGGAACCGGAAACACCATATATTTT CAYVGTGNTIYF
TRBJ2-1 TRBV5-1 TRBD2 NA TGCGCCAGCAGTTACTTGGCTCCAGCGGGGGGGCAAGGAAAAAATGAGCAGTTCTTC CASSYLAPAGGQGKNEQFF
TRBJ1-2 TRBV4-3 TRBD1 once TGCGCCAGCAGCCAAGAACCAGGGGGCTATGGCTACACCTTC CASSQEPGGYGYTF
TRBJ1-3 TRBV20-1 NA NA TGCAGTGCTAGTGCCGGGCCGGTAGACACCATATATTTT CSASAGPVDTIYF
TRBJ1-1 TRBV28 NA NA TGTGCCAGCAGTCTGAGAGGGCTGAACACTGAAGCTTTCTTT CASSLRGLNTEAFF
TRBJ2-3 TRBV9 NA NA TGTGCCAGCAGCCGGGCCCTAACTGCCTCAGATACGCAGTATTTT CASSRALTASDTQYF
TRBJ1-2 TRBV28 NA once TGTGCCAGCAGGGAGGGGAACTATGGCTACACCTTC CASREGNYGYTF
TRBJ1-6 TRBV3-1/TRBV3-2 NA NA TGTGCCAGCAGCCAAGGGAACAGTAATTCACCCCTCCACTTT CASSQGNSNSPLHF
TRBJ1-1 TRBV7-9 TRBD1 NA TGTGCCAGCAGCTCCCAGGGGGCCTCTGAAGCTTTCTTT CASSSQGASEAFF
TRBJ2-2 TRBV19 NA NA TGTGCCAGTTGGGACACTAACACCGGGGAGCTGTTTTTT CASWDTNTGELFF
TRBJ2-5 TRBV18 NA NA TGTGCCAGCTCACGACTACTAGCCCCACAAGAGACCCAGTACTTC CASSRLLAPQETQYF
TRBJ1-1 TRBV7-3 NA NA TGTGCCAGCAGCTCTCAAATGAACACTGAAGCTTTCTTT CASSSQMNTEAFF
TRBJ1-1 TRBV23-1 NA once TGCGCCAGCAGTCAGGACTGTCAGAAACGTTTAGGCACTGAAGCTTTCTTT CASSQDCQKRLGTEAFF
TRBJ2-1 TRBV30 NA NA TGTGCCTGGAGTGCAGGGTCGCCAGGCGAGCAGTTCTTC CAWSAGSPGEQFF
TRBJ1-1 TRBV5-1 NA NA TGCGCCAGCAGCTTGTCGGGGGACAACGGGGCTTTCTTT CASSLSGDNGAFF
TRBJ1-1 TRBV3-1/TRBV3-2 TRBD1 NA TGTGCCAGCAGGTTAGGACAGGCGGGCCCGTGTTTT CASRLGQAGPCF
TRBJ1-4 TRBV18 NA NA TGTGCCAGCTCACTTCAACAGGGAGGCCCAACTAATGAAAAACTGTTTTTT CASSLQQGGPTNEKLFF
TRBJ2-7 TRBV19 NA NA TGTGCCAGTAGTTCCCAACGGCAAGCCTACGAGCAGTACTTC CASSSQRQAYEQYF
TRBJ1-1 TRBV3-1/TRBV3-2 NA NA TGTGCCAGCAGCGCCCTGGGGGGTGGGACTGAAGCTTTCTTT CASSALGGGTEAFF
TRBJ1-4 TRBV7-9 TRBD1 NA TGTGCCAGCAGCCGACCGACAGGGTATAATGAAAAACTGTTTTTT CASSRPTGYNEKLFF
TRBJ2-7 TRBV5-1 NA NA TGCGCCAGCAGCTTGGCCGGGGGACTGGGGCGTTTC CASSLAGGLGRF
TRBJ2-1 TRBV2 TRBD1 few TGTGCCAGCATATCACAGGGGGTGTCCTACAATGAGCAGTTCTTC CASISQGVSYNEQFF
TRBJ1-1 TRBV27 NA once TGTGCCAGCAGTTTTGGAGTCAGCACTGAAGCTTTCTTT CASSFGVSTEAFF
TRBJ1-2 TRBV5-1 NA NA TGCGCCAGCAGCCCCGGTCCGAGTAACTATGGCTACACCTTC CASSPGPSNYGYTF